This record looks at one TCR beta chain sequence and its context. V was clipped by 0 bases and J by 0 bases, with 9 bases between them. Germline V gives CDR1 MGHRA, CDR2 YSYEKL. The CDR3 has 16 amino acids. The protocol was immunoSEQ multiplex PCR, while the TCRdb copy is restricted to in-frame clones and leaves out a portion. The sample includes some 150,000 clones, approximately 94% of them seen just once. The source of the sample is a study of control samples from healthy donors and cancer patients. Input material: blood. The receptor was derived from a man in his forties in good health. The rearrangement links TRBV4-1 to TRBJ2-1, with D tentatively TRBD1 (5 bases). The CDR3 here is CASSQDYRNSYNEQFF. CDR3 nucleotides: TGCGCCAGCAGCCAAGACTACAGGAACTCCTACAATGAGCAGTTCTTC.